This TCR beta chain appears in the sequencing data of a study of human T cells and chemical hapten exposure. Regarding time point: healthy volunteer bleed at 6 weeks. Unfractionated whole blood yielded total RNA. Germline V gene lookup returns CDR1 MNHEY and CDR2 SVGEGT. Unmatched junction bases numbered 3, after V lost 2 bases and J lost 2 bases. The CDR3 is made up of 15 amino acids. TCRdb re-analysed the RACE reads in MiXCR, keeping a single row per CDR3 protein. The table lists about 82,000 distinct CDR3 sequences, about 8.7% of them singletons. The table lists this clonotype with a few counts. This rearrangement joins TRBV6-2 or TRBV6-3 to TRBJ1-5, with TRBD1 identical over 7 bases. The sequencing sample was made of whole blood. The clonotype was recovered from a male donor in good health. Some clones in this sample may be carry-over from other donors' samples. The CDR3 spells CASSYHRGGNQPQHF. The CDR3 DNA reads as TGTGCCAGCAGTTACCACAGGGGAGGCAATCAGCCCCAGCATTTT.